The entry below describes one T cell receptor (beta chain). This sample is part of a study of cytomegalovirus exposure and HLA in healthy donors. The CDR3 loop spans 11 amino acids. Trimming removed 5 bases at V and 6 bases at J, with 4 bases between. Germline loops: CDR1 MDHEN, CDR2 SYDVKM. Sequenced by immunoSEQ multiplex PCR; TCRdb stores in-frame clones only, minus some. The table shows tens of thousands of clones, with 89% occurring only once. The TCR originated in a woman between 18 and 29 years old in good health and CMV-seronegative. What was sequenced was PBMCs. The V call is TRBV28, the J call TRBJ2-2; no clear D. The CDR3 reads CASSLPGELFF. In DNA form, the CDR3 reads TGTGCCAGCAGTCTTCCCGGGGAGCTGTTTTTT.